The 28 T cell receptor beta chains below come from one sample, sequenced in a study of T-cell reconstitution after alpha-beta-depleted transplantation in children. During its preparation, the TCRbeta library received unique molecular identifiers. A single record per CDR3 protein comes from TCRdb applying MiXCR to the PCR reads. Of fewer than 550,000 distinct CDR3 sequences listed, roughly a tenth were seen once; the top ten hold approximately 2%. The sequences come from PBMCs, collected before TCRalphabeta/CD19-depleted stem cell transplant. The receptors come from a child younger than 10 with inherited bone marrow failure, due to receive a stem cell transplant.

This clonotype has just a few counts. The chain is built from TRBV11-2 and TRBJ1-2, with D possibly TRBD1 on 6 matching bases. V lost 0 bases and J lost 5, with 13 bases in between. Per the germline V gene, CDR1 is SGHAT and CDR2 is FQNNGV. The length of the CDR3 is 15 residues. The CDR3 reads CASSLDQGPLYGYTF. CDR3 DNA: TGTGCCAGCAGCTTAGACCAGGGGCCTCTTTATGGCTACACCTTC.

This clonotype showed up many times. This chain uses TRBV4-3 with TRBJ2-7; 11 positions agree with TRBD2. This CDR3 is 18 amino acids long. V shed 0 bases, J shed 0 bases, and the junction held 7 bases outside the gene matches. Germline V gives CDR1 LGHNA, CDR2 YSLEER. CDR3 amino acids: CASSQDTLAGGFSYEQYF. The CDR3 DNA reads TGCGCCAGCAGCCAAGATACCCTAGCGGGAGGTTTCTCCTACGAGCAGTACTTC.

This clonotype was observed a single time. One base away lies a much larger clone, so this may be a sequencing read error. The V gene is TRBV20-1, the J gene TRBJ2-7; the D gene is possibly TRBD2 (5 bases). Trimming removed 0 bases at V and 1 base at J, with 13 bases between. Per germline, CDR1 DFQATT and CDR2 SNEGSKA (reference sequence). The CDR3 totals 15 residues. The DNA for the CDR3 is TGCAGTGCTAGAGATTTCGGACGGGGTTCCTACGAGCAGTACTTC. This sequence encodes CSARDFGRGSYEQYF.

Ten or more counts support this clonotype. The V gene is TRBV12-3 or TRBV12-4, the J gene TRBJ2-5; D gene uncertain. The V end lost 5 bases, the J end lost 4 bases, and 8 bases lay between the germline ends. This CDR3 contains 12 residues. The CDR3 DNA reads TGTGCCAGCAGTATCAGGCCAGAGACCCAGTACTTC. Protein: CASSIRPETQYF.

This clonotype was detected many times. The CDR3 sequence is CASSPRAGVTKETQYF. DNA of the CDR3: TGCGCCAGCAGCCCGCGCGCGGGAGTGACGAAAGAGACCCAGTACTTC. The J gene is TRBJ2-5, the V gene TRBV4-1; 7 bases align to TRBD2. This CDR3 region has 16 residues. V lost 4 bases, J lost 3 bases, and 11 bases stayed unmatched. Germline assignment: CDR1 MGHRA and CDR2 YSYEKL.

Details on this clonotype: This could be a read error, since a much larger clone is one nucleotide away. The chain is built from TRBV7-2 and TRBJ2-3; D gene unclear. The end of the DNA aligns better with TRBJ1-5, so the J call may be wrong. The CDR3 is 13 residues long. Germline V gives CDR1 SGHTA, CDR2 FQGNSA. DNA for the CDR3: TGTGCCAGCAGCTACAAAACGGGAGATACGCAGCATTTT. Its protein is CASSYKTGDTQHF.

This clonotype was observed at least ten times. The chain combines TRBV28 with TRBJ2-3; tentatively, D is TRBD1 (6 bases). Trimming shortened V by 6 bases and J by 0 bases, and 10 bases separated the two germline ends. The germline CDR1 and CDR2 sequences are MDHEN and SYDVKM. The CDR3 totals 14 residues. The CDR3: CASSRTESTDTQYF. The DNA for the CDR3 is TGTGCCAGCAGCCGGACAGAAAGCACAGATACGCAGTATTTT.

This clonotype has ten or more counts. The chain couples TRBV7-2 to TRBJ2-2; TRBD1 or TRBD2 may be the D gene (5 bases each). Germline lookup yields CDR1 SGHTA and CDR2 FQGNSA. There are 16 residues in the CDR3. The V end was cut by 2 bases, the J end by 5 bases, with 15 bases between. CDR3 bases: TGTGCCAGCAGCTTATGGGGCCGCGGGCCTACCGGGGAGCTGTTTTTT. It specifies CASSLWGRGPTGELFF.

This clonotype was recorded at least ten times. This chain links TRBV19 with TRBJ2-4; 8 bases map to TRBD2. The CDR3 length is 14 residues. Per germline, CDR1 LNHDA and CDR2 SQIVND (reference sequence). V was pared by 6 bases and J by 6 bases, with 7 bases of the junction left unmatched. The CDR3: CASRGTRSGNIQYF. The CDR3 coding sequence is TGTGCCAGTAGGGGGACTAGGTCGGGAAACATTCAGTACTTC.

This clonotype was seen at least ten times. The rearrangement uses TRBV12-3 or TRBV12-4 and TRBJ2-1; TRBD2 matches at 7 bases. Germline trimming cut 3 bases from V and 7 bases from J; bases unmatched to any gene: 9. The CDR3 spans 15 residues. CDR3 coding DNA: TGTGCCAGCAGTTTCAGCGGGGACCTAGAGAATGAGCAGTTCTTC. Protein product: CASSFSGDLENEQFF.

This clonotype was seen more than once but under ten times. V gene TRBV28 combines with J gene TRBJ2-7; no definite D call. Germline V CDR1 and CDR2: MDHEN, SYDVKM. Trimming took 0 bases from V and 7 from J, leaving 19 bases between them. The CDR3 has 16 residues. The CDR3 DNA follows: TGTGCCAGCAGTTTATGGACCGGAAACCTAATAGGGGAGCAGTACTTC. The encoded protein is CASSLWTGNLIGEQYF.

The rearrangement joins TRBV12-3 or TRBV12-4 to TRBJ1-2; D gene ambiguous. Trimming removed 3 bases at V and 2 bases at J, with 10 bases between. This CDR3 has 14 residues. The CDR3, as DNA: TGTGCCAGCAGTTTGAGGCATCGGAACTATGGCTACACCTTC. Protein product: CASSLRHRNYGYTF.

The chain couples TRBV4-3 to TRBJ2-1, with D unclear. Germline values: CDR1 LGHNA, CDR2 YSLEER. V was pared by 1 base and J by 8 bases, with 18 bases between. CDR3 length: 16 amino acids. The CDR3 loop reads CASSQATVFSGDEQFF. As DNA, the CDR3 is TGCGCCAGCAGCCAAGCGACGGTTTTTAGTGGGGATGAGCAGTTCTTC.

This clonotype occurred many times. This chain uses TRBV29-1 with TRBJ2-1; TRBD2 matches 14 bases. Germline V lookup: CDR1 SQVTM, CDR2 ANQGSEA. J was trimmed by 7 bases and V by 7 bases; bases with no gene match: 6. The CDR3 is 14 residues long. CDR3 sequence: CSGGTSGSHNEQFF. CDR3 DNA sequence: TGCAGCGGAGGGACTAGCGGGAGCCATAATGAGCAGTTCTTC.

Turning to this clonotype: It may be a read error: a sequence one base away is much more abundant. The chain has TRBV3-1 and TRBJ2-1; unclear D gene. From germline, CDR1 is LGHDT and CDR2 YNNKEL (reference sequence). V lost 1 base and J lost 12, with 16 bases in between. The CDR3 loop spans 14 amino acids. CDR3 DNA sequence: TGTGCCAGCAGCCAAGTTTTGCATCCTGATGCGCAGTTCTTC. It translates to CASSQVLHPDAQFF.

The sample holds many counts of this clonotype. The chain is built from TRBV7-2 and TRBJ2-3; D is unresolved. Germline loops: CDR1 SGHTA, CDR2 FQGNSA. The V and J ends lost 2 bases and 2 bases respectively, with 5 bases between them. The CDR3 runs to 13 residues. CDR3 DNA: TGTGCCAGCAGCTTATTTGCCACAGATACGCAGTATTTT. It encodes CASSLFATDTQYF.

This clonotype has a count of ten or more. This chain joins TRBV13 and TRBJ1-3, with D tentatively TRBD1 (5 bases). The CDR3 extends over 14 amino acids. Germline V gene data show CDR1 as PRHDT and CDR2 as FYEKMQ (reference sequence). V was pared by 5 bases and J by 4 bases, with 12 bases between. As DNA, the CDR3 is TGTGCCAGCAGCCCCGACAGCAACGGAAACACCATATATTTT. Translating it yields CASSPDSNGNTIYF.

The rearrangement uses TRBV4-2 and TRBJ1-1, with D uncertain. CDR1 LGHNA and CDR2 YNFKEQ come from the germline V gene. This CDR3 is built from 16 residues. V was pared by 0 bases and J by 4 bases, with 15 bases between. DNA for the CDR3: TGTGCCAGCAGCCAAGAGGTGGGTCATAAACCCACTGAAGCTTTCTTT. Its translation is CASSQEVGHKPTEAFF.

This chain uses TRBV18 with TRBJ2-7, with D unresolved. The germline CDR1 and CDR2 sequences are KGHSH and LQKENI. The V gene lost 0 bases and the J gene lost 3 bases, with 15 bases spanning the gap. The CDR3 is 16 residues long. The DNA for the CDR3 is TGTGCCAGCTCACCACCGATCCAGGTGTCTGTCTACGAGCAGTACTTC. This translates into CASSPPIQVSVYEQYF.

The chain carries TRBV15 and TRBJ2-1; D is uncertain. There are 14 residues in the CDR3. Between the trimmed V and J ends, which lost 6 bases and 7 bases, there was a span of 16 bases. Germline V gives CDR1 LNHNV, CDR2 YYDKDF (reference sequence). CDR3 sequence (DNA): TGTGCCACCAGAGACCGACCGATCAGTAATGAGCAGTTCTTC. This encodes CATRDRPISNEQFF.

This clonotype was picked up many times. V gene TRBV19 combines with J gene TRBJ1-5; D gene ambiguous. Trimming shortened V by 5 bases and J by 5 bases, and 13 bases separated the two germline ends. This CDR3 is built from 14 residues. Germline CDR1 LNHDA, CDR2 SQIVND (reference sequence). CDR3 protein: CASSSTRVDQPQHF. In nucleotides, the CDR3 is TGTGCCAGTAGTTCCACACGGGTCGATCAGCCCCAGCATTTT.

This clonotype was detected ten times or more. This chain connects TRBV20-1 to TRBJ2-3, with 7 bases that match TRBD2. Per the germline V gene, CDR1 is DFQATT and CDR2 is SNEGSKA (reference sequence). The CDR3 is 14 amino acids. V shed 5 bases, J shed 2 bases, and the junction held 7 bases outside the gene matches. CDR3 region: CSALEGGPTDTQYF. The CDR3 DNA sequence: TGCAGTGCTTTGGAGGGAGGGCCCACAGATACGCAGTATTTT.

This clonotype came up many times. The chain joins TRBV20-1 to TRBJ2-7; D may be TRBD1 (5 bases). There are 14 residues in the CDR3. V dropped 0 bases and J dropped 0 bases, with 9 bases sitting between them. Germline lookup yields CDR1 DFQATT and CDR2 SNEGSKA (reference sequence). The CDR3 nucleotides read TGCAGTGCTAGAGATCCAGGGTCCTCCTACGAGCAGTACTTC. Protein product: CSARDPGSSYEQYF.

This clonotype came up many times. V gene TRBV7-2 combines with J gene TRBJ1-2; D uncertain. CDR1 SGHTA and CDR2 FQGNSA come from the germline V gene. There are 13 residues in the CDR3. V dropped 4 bases and J dropped 8 bases, with 14 bases sitting between them. As DNA, the CDR3 is TGTGCCAGCAGCTCCCGAGGGAGTCGAGGCTACACCTTC. Translated: CASSSRGSRGYTF.

This clonotype was seen at least ten times. The chain recombines TRBV5-6 with TRBJ2-7; TRBD1 is a possible D gene (6 bases). The CDR3 sequence is 13 residues long. The germline V gene encodes CDR1 SGHDT and CDR2 YYEEEE. Trimming pared 2 bases from V and 6 bases from J, leaving 12 bases between. The CDR3 DNA is TGTGCCAGCAGCTTAACAGGGAGAGGCGAGCAGTACTTC. Amino acid sequence: CASSLTGRGEQYF. The full variable domain, in which reference TRBV5-6 and TRBJ2-7 provide the parts outside the CDR3, is DAGVTQSPTHLIKTRGQQVTLRCSPKSGHDTVSWYQQALGQGPQFIFQYYEEEERQRGNFPDRFSGHQFPNYSSELNVNALLLGDSALYLCASSLTGRGEQYFGPGTRLTVT.

This clonotype has a count of ten or more. The chain combines TRBV5-1 with TRBJ2-2; no clear D. V lost 1 base and J lost 1, with 14 bases in between. Germline loops: CDR1 SGHRS, CDR2 YFSETQ. This CDR3 region has 17 residues. Here the CDR3 DNA reads TGCGCCAGCAGCTTGTTCGCTCCTCCTGGGAACACCGGGGAGCTGTTTTTT. As protein: CASSLFAPPGNTGELFF.

This clonotype was detected many times. The chain joins TRBV7-2 to TRBJ2-1; D unresolved. V dropped 1 base and J dropped 6 bases, with 7 bases sitting between them. Germline CDR1 reads SGHTA; CDR2 reads FQGNSA. CDR3 length: 13 residues. CDR3 coding DNA: TGTGCCAGCAGCTTAGGCCGCGTCAATGAGCAGTTCTTC. This encodes CASSLGRVNEQFF.

For this clonotype: This may stem from a read error, because a much larger clone lies one nucleotide away. This chain joins TRBV6-1 and TRBJ2-3; possibly TRBD1 for D (5 bases). Trimming removed 5 bases at V and 2 bases at J, with 17 bases between. CDR1 and CDR2 (germline): MNHNS, SASEGT. The CDR3 loop spans 16 amino acids. The CDR3 coding sequence is TGTGCCAGCAGTCGACAGCGTATGGCTATCACAGATACGCAGTATTTT. Its translation: CASSRQRMAITDTQYF.